This is a list of T cell receptor beta chains from one sample in a study of T cells in localized non-small cell lung cancer. Sequencing used immunoSEQ multiplex PCR; TCRdb keeps in-frame clones, though not all of them. The data show about 40,000 clones, around 90% seen once. The sequenced sample was peripheral blood, obtained before any cancer treatment. The receptors here all came from a man aged 18-55 years with stage I lung adenocarcinoma. Each CDR3 is given with its conserved first and last residue. Expanded clones get a size class; other rows say once, few or many, or leave the size out.

v_call	clone_size	cdr3_aa
TRBV9	-	CASSESGQGGEQYF
TRBV2	-	CASKNTNSNQPQHF
TRBV2	-	CASSDARGFYGYTF
TRBV4-3	-	CASSQEHRGTNYGYTF
TRBV6-5	-	CASSYREAYEQYF
TRBV15	-	CATSRGLAGGSTDTQYF
TRBV11-1	few	CASSGTASVGGIGELFF
TRBV7-6	-	CASSSSSGAVGETQYF
TRBV21-1	-	CASDERGGSYNSPLHF
TRBV5-4	-	CASSLDRGMGSEAFF